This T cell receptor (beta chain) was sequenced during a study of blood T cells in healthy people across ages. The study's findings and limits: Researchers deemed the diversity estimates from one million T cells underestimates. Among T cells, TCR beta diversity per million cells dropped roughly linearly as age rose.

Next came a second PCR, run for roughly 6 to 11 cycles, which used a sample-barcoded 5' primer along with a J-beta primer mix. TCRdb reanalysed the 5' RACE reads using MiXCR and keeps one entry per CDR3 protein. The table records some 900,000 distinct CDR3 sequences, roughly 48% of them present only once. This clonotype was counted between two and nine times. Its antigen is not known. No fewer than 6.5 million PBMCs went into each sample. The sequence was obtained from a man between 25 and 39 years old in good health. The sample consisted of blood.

The CDR3 loop is CASSSGVAGNEQFF. The CDR3 nucleotides read TGTGCCAGCAGCTCCGGGGTAGCGGGGAATGAGCAGTTCTTC. This chain joins TRBV3-1 and TRBJ2-1, with TRBD2 matching over 8 bases. The germline gives CDR1 LGHDT, CDR2 YNNKEL (reference sequence). CDR3 size: 14 residues. With V trimmed by 5 bases and J by 7 bases, 7 bases remained unmatched.